The 26 T cell receptor beta chains reported below all come from one sample, sequenced in a study of blood T cells in healthy people across ages (dated by TCRdb to the mid-2010s). Library generation was performed with 5' RACE. Sequencing used an Illumina HiSeq 2500. A second about 7 to 11 cycle PCR used a sample-barcoded 5' primer and a J-beta primer mix. TCRdb reprocessing: public reads trimmed at Q25 with fastp, clones called with MiXCR, in-frame beta chains kept. Identical CDR3 proteins give one entry, which carries the most common genes and DNA. The sample contains some 1.4 million distinct CDR3 sequences, approximately 38% of them found a single time. The leading ten clones occupy 6.5% to 10% of the sample. Sequenced input: blood. These receptors were taken from a woman between 18 and 29 years old in good health.

The CDR3 protein is CASSLSPSPAQWLAGGDTDTQYF. CDR3 sequence (DNA): TGCGCCAGCAGCCTATCTCCCAGCCCTGCTCAGTGGCTAGCGGGGGGGGACACAGATACGCAGTATTTT. The chain combines TRBV4-1 with TRBJ2-3; 12 bases agree with TRBD2. Trimming cost V 4 bases and J 2 bases; bases outside gene matches: 25. CDR3 length: 23 residues. CDR1 is MGHRA and CDR2 is YSYEKL in the germline V gene.

This chain links TRBV5-1 with TRBJ2-1; D is undetermined. V dropped 0 bases and J dropped 2 bases, with 9 bases sitting between them. Germline loops: CDR1 SGHRS, CDR2 YFSETQ. The CDR3 totals 15 residues. Written as DNA, the CDR3 is TGCGCCAGCAGCTTGGTACCAGACACCTACAATGAGCAGTTCTTC. Translation gives CASSLVPDTYNEQFF.

As for this clonotype: One end of the junction varies from germline; a read error may be responsible. The CDR3 reads CASSLGSNSGSSYNEQFF. The CDR3 DNA reads TGCGCCAGCAGCTTGGGATCAAATAGCGGGAGCTCCTACAATGAGCAGTTTTTC. The J gene is TRBJ2-1, the V gene TRBV5-1; 9 nucleotides align to TRBD2. This CDR3 has 18 residues. Germline lookup yields CDR1 SGHRS and CDR2 YFSETQ.

This clonotype was detected many times. The chain employs TRBV4-1 and TRBJ2-1; D remains unclear. The CDR3 sequence is 14 residues long. Trimming removed 4 bases at V and 1 base at J, with 8 bases between. Germline CDR1 and CDR2: MGHRA and YSYEKL. The CDR3 sequence is CASSPVGSYNEQFF. In DNA, the CDR3 is TGCGCCAGCAGCCCTGTGGGATCCTACAATGAGCAGTTCTTC.

A few counts support this clonotype. The chain carries TRBV20-1 and TRBJ2-7; 9 bases align to TRBD1. The CDR3 contains 15 residues. The V segment lost 2 bases and the J segment 3 bases; nucleotides outside the gene matches: 8. CDR1 is DFQATT and CDR2 is SNEGSKA in the germline V gene (reference sequence). The chain's CDR3 is CSARKPGQGHYEQYF. DNA for the CDR3: TGCAGTGCTAGAAAACCGGGACAGGGACACTACGAGCAGTACTTC.

J is TRBJ1-4 and V is TRBV6-5; 9 nucleotides match TRBD1. In germline, CDR1 is MNHEY, CDR2 SVGAGI. The length of the CDR3 is 15 residues. The V gene end was trimmed by 6 bases and the J gene end by 6 bases; junction bases not matched to a gene: 8. CDR3 residues: CASSPRTGADEKLFF. DNA of the CDR3: TGTGCCAGCAGCCCTAGGACAGGGGCGGATGAAAAACTGTTTTTT.

There are a few counts of this clonotype. This chain links TRBV11-2 with TRBJ2-7, with 10 bases identical to TRBD2. The CDR3 has 21 residues. Trimming cost V 1 base and J 3 bases; bases outside gene matches: 21. From germline, CDR1 is SGHAT and CDR2 FQNNGV. In DNA, the CDR3 is TGTGCCAGCAGCTTAGTTATCGGGTCACGGGAAATAGCGGGAGGTTTCTACGAGCAGTACTTC. It encodes CASSLVIGSREIAGGFYEQYF. Variable domain in full (rest from reference TRBV11-2 and TRBJ2-7): EAGVAQSPRYKIIEKRQSVAFWCNPISGHATLYWYQQILGQGPKLLIQFQNNGVVDDSQLPKDRFSAERLKGVDSTLKIQPAKLEDSAVYLCASSLVIGSREIAGGFYEQYFGPGTRLTVT.

This clonotype was counted a few times. The rearrangement links TRBV20-1 to TRBJ2-1, with 8 bases identical to TRBD2. V dropped 7 bases and J dropped 7; count of bases not matched to a gene: 12. The CDR3 runs to 14 residues. CDR1 is DFQATT, CDR2 SNEGSKA, per germline (reference sequence). Here the CDR3 reads CSGGESVAGNEQFF. CDR3 nucleotide sequence: TGCAGTGGGGGTGAGTCGGTAGCGGGGAATGAGCAGTTCTTC.

This clonotype was counted only a few times. The rearrangement joins TRBV20-1 to TRBJ2-7; 9 nucleotides match TRBD2. V dropped 6 bases and J dropped 1; count of bases not matched to a gene: 4. The CDR3 has 13 amino acids. Per germline, CDR1 DFQATT and CDR2 SNEGSKA (reference sequence). The CDR3: CSATGLASYEQYF. CDR3 sequence (DNA): TGCAGTGCAACAGGACTAGCGTCCTACGAGCAGTACTTC.

On this clonotype: An end of the junction does not agree with germline; a read error may underlie this. The CDR3 here is CASSDSYFSEAFF. CDR3 nucleotide sequence: TGTGCCAGCAGTGACTCGTACTTCTCTGAAGCTTTCTTT. This chain uses TRBV6-5 with TRBJ1-1; D is ambiguous. Germline V gives CDR1 MNHEY, CDR2 SVGAGI. There are 13 residues in the CDR3.

This clonotype was observed a single time. The chain has TRBV6-5 and TRBJ1-6; D is undetermined. The germline V gene has CDR1 MNHEY and CDR2 SVGAGI. Trimming left V 2 bases short and J 7 bases short, with 21 bases between. The CDR3 extends over 18 amino acids. The CDR3 DNA reads as TGTGCCAGCAGTTACGGTTGGACCTCCGTTGAGGGAAATTCACCCCTCCACTTT. Residues: CASSYGWTSVEGNSPLHF.

V is TRBV20-1 and J is TRBJ2-7; 7 nucleotides line up with TRBD1. The CDR3 runs 14 residues. Germline lookup yields CDR1 DFQATT and CDR2 SNEGSKA (reference sequence). The V and J ends lost 4 bases and 3 bases, in that order; junction bases with no gene match: 9. DNA of the CDR3: TGCAGTGCTACCCTCGGGTCAGGGGGCTACGAGCAGTACTTC. Translated, it gives CSATLGSGGYEQYF.

This clonotype has more than one count but fewer than ten. V usage is TRBV27 and J usage is TRBJ2-3; TRBD2 might be the D (6 bases). This CDR3 spans 13 amino acids. Deletions cut 7 bases from V and 2 bases from J, with 10 bases between. CDR1 is MNHEY, CDR2 SMNVEV, per germline (reference sequence). The chain's CDR3 is CASKSSDTDTQYF. The CDR3 coding sequence is TGTGCCAGCAAGTCTAGCGACACAGATACGCAGTATTTT.

This clonotype was detected only a few times. The chain joins TRBV4-2 to TRBJ2-1, with 9 bases identical to TRBD2. From germline, CDR1 is LGHNA and CDR2 YNFKEQ. J gave up 6 bases and V 4 bases, and 10 bases lay outside the gene matches. The CDR3 contains 16 residues. Written as DNA, the CDR3 is TGTGCCAGCAGCCTAGCACAGCGGGAGGTTGCCAATGAGCAGTTCTTC. Encoded protein: CASSLAQREVANEQFF.

The chain links TRBV4-1 to TRBJ1-6; D is uncertain. CDR1 MGHRA and CDR2 YSYEKL come from the germline V gene. The CDR3 sequence is 17 residues long. Trimming removed 5 bases from V and 0 bases from J, with 14 bases in between. Here the CDR3 reads CASSIGLMSSYNSPLHF. The CDR3, as DNA: TGCGCCAGCAGCATAGGACTCATGAGCTCCTATAATTCACCCCTCCACTTT.

The J gene is TRBJ1-4, the V gene TRBV20-1; D not certain. Germline V gene data show CDR1 as DFQATT and CDR2 as SNEGSKA (reference sequence). CDR3 length: 14 amino acids. V lost 5 bases to trimming and J lost 4 bases, with 14 bases between them. Here the CDR3 reads CSAGHEGFNEKLFF. The CDR3 bases are TGCAGTGCTGGTCATGAGGGATTTAATGAAAAACTGTTTTTT.

This chain uses TRBV24-1 with TRBJ2-5; 8 bases are shared with TRBD1. CDR3 length equals 15 residues. The V gene's germline CDR1 is KGHDR and CDR2 SFDVKD. The ends lost 3 bases at V and 11 bases at J; junction bases unmatched: 13. The CDR3 DNA is TGTGCCACCAGTGATCGACAGGGGCCCAGTGGGGAGCAGTACTTC. As protein: CATSDRQGPSGEQYF.

The chain joins TRBV12-5 to TRBJ1-1; weak D call: TRBD1 (5 bases). Germline-derived CDR1 and CDR2 are LGHNT and FRNRAP. V lost 0 bases and J 7 bases, leaving 15 bases between the germline ends. The CDR3 contains 15 residues. Here the CDR3 reads CASGLVVRVGVEAFF. The CDR3 nucleotides read TGTGCTAGTGGTTTGGTAGTCCGGGTGGGGGTTGAAGCTTTCTTT.

As concerns this clonotype: One end of the junction is discordant with germline, which a read error may explain. The chain carries TRBV6-2 or TRBV6-3 and TRBJ2-1, with D uncertain. The CDR3 length is 12 residues. From germline, CDR1 is MNHEY and CDR2 SVGEGT. CDR3 sequence (DNA): TGTGCCGGCAGTTATTGGGTTGGTGAGCAGTTCTTC. Protein: CAGSYWVGEQFF.

The rearrangement uses TRBV5-1 and TRBJ1-2; 8 bases agree with TRBD1. The CDR3 sequence is 16 residues long. Looked up from germline, CDR1 is SGHRS and CDR2 is YFSETQ. Trimming took 6 bases from V and 5 from J; bases not matched to a gene: 15. CDR3 sequence reads: CASKPAAGGALYGYTF. The CDR3 DNA reads TGCGCCAGCAAACCGGCCGCAGGGGGCGCGTTGTATGGCTACACCTTC.

The J gene is TRBJ1-1, the V gene TRBV29-1; possibly TRBD1 for D (5 bases). Trimming took 5 bases from V and 4 from J, leaving 11 bases between them. Germline-derived CDR1 and CDR2 are SQVTM and ANQGSEA. The CDR3 is made up of 12 amino acids. The CDR3 nucleotides read TGCAGCGTTCAGGGAGGGAGCACTGAAGCTTTCTTT. It translates to CSVQGGSTEAFF.

This clonotype was seen more than once but under ten times. The chain combines TRBV27 with TRBJ2-3; either TRBD1 or TRBD2 may fit D (5 bases each). The V end was cut by 4 bases, the J end by 4 bases, with 15 bases between. The length of the CDR3 is 15 residues. CDR1 and CDR2 (germline): MNHEY, SMNVEV (reference sequence). The CDR3 DNA follows: TGTGCCAGCAGTTGGGGCTACCGGGGCGCAGATACGCAGTATTTT. As protein: CASSWGYRGADTQYF.

This clonotype came up many times. The V and J genes are TRBV12-3 or TRBV12-4 and TRBJ2-3; 14 nucleotides agree with TRBD2. The V segment lost 6 bases and the J segment 0 bases; nucleotides outside the gene matches: 8. The CDR3 contains 18 residues. The CDR3 DNA follows: TGTGCCAGCAGCCCTGGGACTAGCGGGGGTTCTAGCACAGATACGCAGTATTTT. As protein: CASSPGTSGGSSTDTQYF.

The gene calls are TRBV9 and TRBJ2-3, with 8 positions matching TRBD1. The CDR3 runs 14 residues. Germline values: CDR1 SGDLS, CDR2 YYNGEE. With 6 bases clipped from V and 5 bases from J, the junction kept 8 bases outside the gene matches. The CDR3 DNA sequence: TGTGCCAGCACGAGTCTGACAGGGGAAGATACGCAGTATTTT. Residues: CASTSLTGEDTQYF.

This clonotype was found many times. The rearrangement links TRBV29-1 to TRBJ2-5, with D perhaps TRBD1 (6 bases). The CDR3 runs to 12 residues. Trimming took off 4 bases at V and 5 bases at J, with 11 bases between the two ends. Per the germline V gene, CDR1 is SQVTM and CDR2 is ANQGSEA. The CDR3 region has the DNA TGCAGCGTTGGGCAGGGGTATGAGACCCAGTACTTC. This sequence encodes CSVGQGYETQYF.

CDR3 bases: TGTGCCAGCAGCTTGTTACGGGTAGCTCCCGAAGCTTTCTTT. Residues: CASSLLRVAPEAFF. V usage is TRBV7-2 and J usage is TRBJ1-1; D remains unclear. Germline V lookup: CDR1 SGHTA, CDR2 FQGNSA. The CDR3 covers 14 residues. Trimming cost V 3 bases and J 8 bases, with 16 bases left between them. The full variable domain, its missing parts supplied by reference TRBV7-2 and TRBJ1-1, is GAGVSQSPSNKVTEKGKDVELRCDPISGHTALYWYRQSLGQGLEFLIYFQGNSAPDKSGLPSDRFSAERTGGSVSTLTIQRTQQEDSAVYLCASSLLRVAPEAFFGQGTRLTVV.